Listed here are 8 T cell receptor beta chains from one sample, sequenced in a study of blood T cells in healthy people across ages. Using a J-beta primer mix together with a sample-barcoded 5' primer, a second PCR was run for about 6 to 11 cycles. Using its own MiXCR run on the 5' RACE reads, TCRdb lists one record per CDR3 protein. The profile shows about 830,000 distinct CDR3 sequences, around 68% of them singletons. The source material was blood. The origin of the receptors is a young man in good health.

This chain's CDR3 is CASSLVVGSASSYEQYF. The CDR3 DNA reads as TGCGCCAGCAGCTTGGTAGTTGGGTCAGCGAGCTCCTACGAGCAGTACTTC. The chain uses TRBV5-1 and TRBJ2-7; D call uncertain. Germline loops: CDR1 SGHRS, CDR2 YFSETQ. V gave up 0 bases and J gave up 0 bases, with 16 bases separating them. This CDR3 spans 17 amino acids.

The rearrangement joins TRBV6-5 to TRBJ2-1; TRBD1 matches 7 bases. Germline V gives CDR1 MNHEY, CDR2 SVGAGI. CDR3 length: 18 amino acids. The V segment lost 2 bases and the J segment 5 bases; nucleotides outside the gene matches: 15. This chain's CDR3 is CASSYRNPGQSFNNEQFF. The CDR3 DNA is TGTGCCAGCAGTTACCGTAACCCGGGACAGTCCTTTAACAATGAGCAGTTCTTC.

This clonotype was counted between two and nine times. CDR3 loop: CASSPSLTTGGGNEQFF. The CDR3 coding sequence is TGTGCCAGCAGCCCTTCTCTTACGACAGGCGGGGGCAATGAGCAGTTCTTC. The chain couples TRBV7-9 to TRBJ2-1, with D maybe TRBD2 (7 bases). The CDR3 contains 17 residues. Trimming took 5 bases from V and 6 from J, leaving 23 bases between them. CDR1 is SEHNR, CDR2 FQNEAQ, per germline (reference sequence).

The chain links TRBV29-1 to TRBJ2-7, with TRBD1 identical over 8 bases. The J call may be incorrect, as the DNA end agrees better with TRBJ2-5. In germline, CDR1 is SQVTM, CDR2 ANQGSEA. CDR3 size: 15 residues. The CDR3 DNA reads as TGCAGCGTTGACGACAGGGGCGTGGGAAAAGGGACCCAGTACTTC. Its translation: CSVDDRGVGKGTQYF.

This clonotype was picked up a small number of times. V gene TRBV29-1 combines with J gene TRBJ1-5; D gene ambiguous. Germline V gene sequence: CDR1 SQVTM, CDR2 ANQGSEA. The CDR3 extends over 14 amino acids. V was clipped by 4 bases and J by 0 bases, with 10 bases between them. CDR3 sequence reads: CSVAATNSNQPQHF. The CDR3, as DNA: TGCAGCGTTGCGGCCACCAATAGCAATCAGCCCCAGCATTTT.

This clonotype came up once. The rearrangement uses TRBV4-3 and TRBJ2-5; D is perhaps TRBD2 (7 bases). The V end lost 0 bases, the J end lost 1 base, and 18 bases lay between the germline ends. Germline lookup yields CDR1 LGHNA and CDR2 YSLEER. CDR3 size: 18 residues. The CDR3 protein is CASSQDMRGLVPQETQYF. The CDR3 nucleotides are TGCGCCAGCAGCCAAGATATGCGGGGGCTAGTCCCCCAAGAGACCCAGTACTTC.

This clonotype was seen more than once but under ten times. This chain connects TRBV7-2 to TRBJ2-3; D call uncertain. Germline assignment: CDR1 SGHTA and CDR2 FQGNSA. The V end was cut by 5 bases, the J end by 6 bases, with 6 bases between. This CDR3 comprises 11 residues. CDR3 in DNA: TGTGCCAGCAGCAAATCGGATACGCAGTATTTT. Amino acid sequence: CASSKSDTQYF.

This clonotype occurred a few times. The CDR3: CASSQDQVSAQYF. For the CDR3, the DNA is TGCGCCAGCAGCCAAGATCAGGTGTCAGCGCAGTATTTT. The chain carries TRBV4-3 and TRBJ2-3; D not resolved. The CDR3 is 13 residues long. CDR1 and CDR2 from the germline V gene are LGHNA and YSLEER. V was shortened by 0 bases and J by 10 bases, with 11 bases between the two germline ends.